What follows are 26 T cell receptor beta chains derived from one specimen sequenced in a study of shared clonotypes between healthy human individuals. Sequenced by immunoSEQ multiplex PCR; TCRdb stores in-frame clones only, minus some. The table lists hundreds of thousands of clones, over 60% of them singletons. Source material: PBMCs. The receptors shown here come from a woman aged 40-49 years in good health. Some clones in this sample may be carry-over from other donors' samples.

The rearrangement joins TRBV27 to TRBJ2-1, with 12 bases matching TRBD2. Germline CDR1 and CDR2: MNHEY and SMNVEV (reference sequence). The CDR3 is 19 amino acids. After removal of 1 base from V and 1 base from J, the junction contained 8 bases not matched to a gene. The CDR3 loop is CASSLFLAGGPWSYNEQFF. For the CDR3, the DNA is TGTGCCAGCAGTTTATTCCTAGCGGGAGGGCCTTGGTCCTACAATGAGCAGTTCTTC.

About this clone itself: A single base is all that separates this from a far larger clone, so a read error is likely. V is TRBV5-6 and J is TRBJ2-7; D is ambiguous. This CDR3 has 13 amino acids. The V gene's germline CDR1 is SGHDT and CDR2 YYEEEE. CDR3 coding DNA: TGTGCCAGCAGCTTGAATCCAGAGTACGAGCGGTACTTC. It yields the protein CASSLNPEYERYF.

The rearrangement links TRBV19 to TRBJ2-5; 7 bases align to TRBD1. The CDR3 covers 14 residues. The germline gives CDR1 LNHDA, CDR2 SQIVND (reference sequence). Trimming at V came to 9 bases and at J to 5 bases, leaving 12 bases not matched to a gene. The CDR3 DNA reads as TGTGCCAGGTCGACTCCCGGGACAGACGAGACCCAGTACTTC. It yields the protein CARSTPGTDETQYF.

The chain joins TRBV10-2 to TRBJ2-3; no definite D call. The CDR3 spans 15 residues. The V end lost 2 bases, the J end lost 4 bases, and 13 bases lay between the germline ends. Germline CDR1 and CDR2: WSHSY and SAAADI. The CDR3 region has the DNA TGCGCCAGCAGTGAGCTAGTCAGAAGGGCAGATACGCAGTATTTT. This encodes CASSELVRRADTQYF.

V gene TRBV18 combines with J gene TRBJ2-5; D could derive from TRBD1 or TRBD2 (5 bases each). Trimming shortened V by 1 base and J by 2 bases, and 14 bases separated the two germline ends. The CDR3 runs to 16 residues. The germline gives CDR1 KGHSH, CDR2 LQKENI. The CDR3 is CASSPRSGPTQETQYF. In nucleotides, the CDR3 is TGTGCCAGCTCACCACGGTCGGGACCAACGCAAGAGACCCAGTACTTC.

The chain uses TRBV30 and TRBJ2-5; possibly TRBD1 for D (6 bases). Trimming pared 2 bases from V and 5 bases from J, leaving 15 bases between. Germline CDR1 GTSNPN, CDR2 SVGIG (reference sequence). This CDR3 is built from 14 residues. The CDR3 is CAWSPYREMETQYF. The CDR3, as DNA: TGTGCCTGGAGTCCATACAGGGAGATGGAGACCCAGTACTTC.

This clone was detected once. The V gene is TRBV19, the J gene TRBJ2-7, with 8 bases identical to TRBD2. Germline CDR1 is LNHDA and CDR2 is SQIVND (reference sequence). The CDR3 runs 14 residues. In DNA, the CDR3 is TGTGCTTCGGCTGGGCGGGAGGCCTCCTACGAGCAGTACTTC. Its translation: CASAGREASYEQYF.

The CDR3 is CSVEKGRDYGYTF. Here the CDR3 DNA reads TGCAGCGTTGAAAAGGGACGCGACTATGGCTACACCTTC. The chain is built from TRBV29-1 and TRBJ1-2, with TRBD1 as a possible D gene (5 bases). The V and J ends lost 2 bases and 3 bases respectively, with 10 bases between them. This CDR3 has 13 residues. CDR1 is SQVTM and CDR2 is ANQGSEA in the germline V gene.

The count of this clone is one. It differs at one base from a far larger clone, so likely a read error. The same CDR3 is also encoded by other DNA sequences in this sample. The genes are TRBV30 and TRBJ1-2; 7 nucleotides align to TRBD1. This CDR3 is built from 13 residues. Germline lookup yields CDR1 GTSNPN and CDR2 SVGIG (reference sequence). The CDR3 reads CAWSALGGLGYTF. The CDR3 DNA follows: TGTGCCTGGAGTGCCCTAGGGGGCTTAGGCTACACTTTC.

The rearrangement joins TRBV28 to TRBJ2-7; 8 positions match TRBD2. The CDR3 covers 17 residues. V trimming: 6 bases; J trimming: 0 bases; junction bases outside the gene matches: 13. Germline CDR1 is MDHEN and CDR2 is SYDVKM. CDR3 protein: CASSSLGAGGPSYEQYF. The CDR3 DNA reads TGTGCCAGCAGCTCACTCGGGGCGGGAGGCCCCTCCTACGAGCAGTACTTC.

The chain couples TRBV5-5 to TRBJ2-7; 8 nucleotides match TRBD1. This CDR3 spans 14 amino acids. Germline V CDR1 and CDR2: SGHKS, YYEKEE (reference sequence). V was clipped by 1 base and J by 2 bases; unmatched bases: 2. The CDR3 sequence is CASSLQGAPYEQYF. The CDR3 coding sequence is TGTGCCAGCAGCTTGCAGGGGGCCCCCTACGAGCAGTACTTC.

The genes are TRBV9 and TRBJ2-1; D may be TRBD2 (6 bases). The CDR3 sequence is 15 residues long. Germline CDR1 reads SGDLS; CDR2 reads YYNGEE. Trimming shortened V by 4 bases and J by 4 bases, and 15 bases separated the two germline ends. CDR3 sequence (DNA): TGTGCCAGCAGCCCCGAAAGCGGGCCTTACAATGAGCAGTTCTTC. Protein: CASSPESGPYNEQFF.

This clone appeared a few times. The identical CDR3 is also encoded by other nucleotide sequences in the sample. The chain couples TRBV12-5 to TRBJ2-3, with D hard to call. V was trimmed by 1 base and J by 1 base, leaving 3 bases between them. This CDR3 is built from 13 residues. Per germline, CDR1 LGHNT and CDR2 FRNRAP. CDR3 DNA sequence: TGTGCTAGTGGTTTGGAGGGCACAGATACGCAGTATTTT. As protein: CASGLEGTDTQYF.

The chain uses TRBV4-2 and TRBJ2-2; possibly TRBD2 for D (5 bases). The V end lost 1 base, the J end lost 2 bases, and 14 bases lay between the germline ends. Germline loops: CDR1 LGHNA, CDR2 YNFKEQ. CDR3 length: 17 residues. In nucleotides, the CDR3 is TGTGCCAGCAGCCAAGTTGGCGTAGAGGGTAACACCGGGGAGCTGTTTTTT. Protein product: CASSQVGVEGNTGELFF.

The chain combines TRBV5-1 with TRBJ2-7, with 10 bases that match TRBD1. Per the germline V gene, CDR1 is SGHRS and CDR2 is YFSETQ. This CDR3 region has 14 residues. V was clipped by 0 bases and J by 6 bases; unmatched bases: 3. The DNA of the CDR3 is TGCGCCAGCAGCTTGGGGGACAGGGGAATCGAGCAGTACTTC. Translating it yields CASSLGDRGIEQYF.

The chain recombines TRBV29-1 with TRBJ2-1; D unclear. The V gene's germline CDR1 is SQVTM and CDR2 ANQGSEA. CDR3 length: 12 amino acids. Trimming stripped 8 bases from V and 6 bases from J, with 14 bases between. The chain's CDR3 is CSLARSSNEQFF. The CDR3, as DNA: TGCAGCCTCGCCCGGTCTAGCAATGAGCAGTTCTTC.

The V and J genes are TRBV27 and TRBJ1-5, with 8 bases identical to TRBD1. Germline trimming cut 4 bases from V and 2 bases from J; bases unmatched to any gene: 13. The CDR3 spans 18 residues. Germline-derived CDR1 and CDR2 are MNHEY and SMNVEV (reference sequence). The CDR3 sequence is CASSSGRGQRERNQPQHF. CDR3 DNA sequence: TGTGCCAGCAGTTCGGGCAGGGGGCAACGGGAGCGCAATCAGCCCCAGCATTTT.

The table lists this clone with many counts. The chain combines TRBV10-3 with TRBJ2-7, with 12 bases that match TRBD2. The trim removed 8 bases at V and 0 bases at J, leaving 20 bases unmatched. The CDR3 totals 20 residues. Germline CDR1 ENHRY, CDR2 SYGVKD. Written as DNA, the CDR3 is TGTGCCATCGCGGACCCAGCGGGACTAGCGGGCCCTCAAATCTCCTACGAGCAGTACTTC. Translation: CAIADPAGLAGPQISYEQYF.

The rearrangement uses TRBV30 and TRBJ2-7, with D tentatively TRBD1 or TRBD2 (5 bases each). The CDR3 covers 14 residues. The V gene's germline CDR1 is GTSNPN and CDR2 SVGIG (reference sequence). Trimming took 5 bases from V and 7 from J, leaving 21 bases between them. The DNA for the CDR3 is TGTGCCTGGCCTCTTCGGGGCCCCTCCTGGGAGCAGTACTTC. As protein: CAWPLRGPSWEQYF. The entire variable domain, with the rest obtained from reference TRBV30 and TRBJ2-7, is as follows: SQTIHQWPATLVQPVGSPLSLECTVEGTSNPNLYWYRQAAGRGLQLLFYSVGIGQISSEVPQNLSASRPQDRQFILSSKKLLLSDSGFYLCAWPLRGPSWEQYFGPGTRLTVT.

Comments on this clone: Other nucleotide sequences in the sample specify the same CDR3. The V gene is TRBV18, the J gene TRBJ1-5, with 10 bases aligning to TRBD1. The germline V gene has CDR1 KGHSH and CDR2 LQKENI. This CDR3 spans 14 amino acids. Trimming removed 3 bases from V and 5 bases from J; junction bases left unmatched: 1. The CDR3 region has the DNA TGTGCCAGCTCACCTGGGACAGGGGATCAGCCCCAGCATTTT. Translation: CASSPGTGDQPQHF.

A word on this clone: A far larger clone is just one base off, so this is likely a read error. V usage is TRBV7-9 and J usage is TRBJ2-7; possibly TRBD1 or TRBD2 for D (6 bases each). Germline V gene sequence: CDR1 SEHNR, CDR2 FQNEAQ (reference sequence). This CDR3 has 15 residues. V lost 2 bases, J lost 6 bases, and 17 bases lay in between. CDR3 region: CASSLNLRGRGEQYF. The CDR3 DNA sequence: TGTGCCAGCAGCTTAAACCTGCGGGGCAGGGGCGAGCAGTACTTC.

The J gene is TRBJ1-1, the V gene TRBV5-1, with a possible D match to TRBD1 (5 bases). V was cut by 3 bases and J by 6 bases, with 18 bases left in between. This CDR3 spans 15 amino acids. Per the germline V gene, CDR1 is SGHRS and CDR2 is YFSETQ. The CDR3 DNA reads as TGCGCCAGCAGCTACCAAGGGACGTTGGGCGCTGAAGCTTTCTTT. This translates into CASSYQGTLGAEAFF. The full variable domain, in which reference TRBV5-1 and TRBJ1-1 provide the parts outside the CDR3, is KAGVTQTPRYLIKTRGQQVTLSCSPISGHRSVSWYQQTPGQGLQFLFEYFSETQRNKGNFPGRFSGRQFSNSRSEMNVSTLELGDSALYLCASSYQGTLGAEAFFGQGTRLTVV.

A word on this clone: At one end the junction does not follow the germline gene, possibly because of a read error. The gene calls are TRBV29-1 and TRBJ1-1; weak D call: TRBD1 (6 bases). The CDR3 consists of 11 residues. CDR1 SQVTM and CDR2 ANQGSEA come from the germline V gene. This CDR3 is CSVEDRGVAVF. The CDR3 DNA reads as TGCAGCGTTGAAGATAGGGGGGTGGCCGTATTT. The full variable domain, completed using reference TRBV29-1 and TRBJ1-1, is SAVISQKPSRDICQRGTSLTIQCQVDSQVTMMFWYRQQPGQSLTLIATANQGSEATYESGFVIDKFPISRPNLTFSTLTVSNMSPEDSSIYLCSVEDRGVAVFGQGTRLTVV.

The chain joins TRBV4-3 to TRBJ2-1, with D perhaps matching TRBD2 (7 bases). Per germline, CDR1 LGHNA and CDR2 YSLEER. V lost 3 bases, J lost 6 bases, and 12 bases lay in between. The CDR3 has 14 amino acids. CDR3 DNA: TGCGCCAGCAGCCACCAGGGGAGGGGCAATGAGCAGTTCTTC. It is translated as CASSHQGRGNEQFF.

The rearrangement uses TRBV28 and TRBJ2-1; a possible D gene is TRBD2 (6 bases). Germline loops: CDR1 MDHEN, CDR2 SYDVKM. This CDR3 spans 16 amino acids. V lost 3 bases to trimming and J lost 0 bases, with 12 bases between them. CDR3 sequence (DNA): TGTGCCAGCAGTTTGCGGGGAGGCAGCTCCTACAATGAGCAGTTCTTC. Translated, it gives CASSLRGGSSYNEQFF.

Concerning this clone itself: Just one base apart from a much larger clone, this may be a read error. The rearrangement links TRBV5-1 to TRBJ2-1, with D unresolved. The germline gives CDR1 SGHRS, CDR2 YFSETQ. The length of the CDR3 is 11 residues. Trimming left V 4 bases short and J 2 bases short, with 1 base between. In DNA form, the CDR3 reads TGCGCCAGCAGCGCCTACAATGAGCAGTTCTTC. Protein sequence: CASSAYNEQFF. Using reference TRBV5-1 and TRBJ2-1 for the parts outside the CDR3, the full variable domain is KAGVTQTPRYLIKTRGQQVTLSCSPISGHRSVSWYQQTPGQGLQFLFEYFSETQRNKGNFPGRFSGRQFSNSRSEMNVSTLELGDSALYLCASSAYNEQFFGPGTRLTVL.